This TCR beta chain stems from a study of graft-versus-host responses after intestinal transplantation. Study-wide background: Recipients were all induced with anti-thymocyte globulin, then given tacrolimus and steroids for approximately 3 years.

Produced via immunoSEQ multiplex PCR; TCRdb's table is partial and in-frame only. The data contain tens of thousands of clones, roughly 94% of them singletons. Concerning this clone: Its target is not known.

There are 14 residues in the CDR3. After removal of 4 bases from V and 7 bases from J, the junction contained 5 bases not matched to a gene. Germline V gene sequence: CDR1 LNHNV, CDR2 YYDKDF (reference sequence). The genes are TRBV15 and TRBJ1-4, with 8 positions matching TRBD1. Sample: unstimulated CD8+ T cells sorted from spleen or lymph node cells, taken before intestinal transplant. This TCR derives from a human donor who received an intestinal transplant. CDR3 DNA: TGTGCCACCAGCACAGGGGGCCTAGGTGAAAAACTGTTTTTT. This codes for CATSTGGLGEKLFF.